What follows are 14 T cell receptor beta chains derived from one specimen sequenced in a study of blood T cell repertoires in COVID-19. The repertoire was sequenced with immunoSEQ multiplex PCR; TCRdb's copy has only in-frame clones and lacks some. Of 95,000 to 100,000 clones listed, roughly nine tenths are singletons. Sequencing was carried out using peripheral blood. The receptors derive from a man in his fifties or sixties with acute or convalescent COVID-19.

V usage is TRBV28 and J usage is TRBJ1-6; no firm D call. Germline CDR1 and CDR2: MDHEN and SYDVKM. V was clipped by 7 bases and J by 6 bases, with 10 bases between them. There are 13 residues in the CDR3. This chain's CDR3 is CASTGGFNSPLHF. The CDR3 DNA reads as TGTGCCAGCACTGGAGGTTTTAATTCACCCCTCCACTTT.

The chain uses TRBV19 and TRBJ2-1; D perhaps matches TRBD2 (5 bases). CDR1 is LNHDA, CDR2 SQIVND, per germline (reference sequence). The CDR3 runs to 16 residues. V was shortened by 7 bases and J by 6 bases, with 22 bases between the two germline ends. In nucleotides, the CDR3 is TGTGCCAGTACCCCGGGTCCGGAGGTCCTTGGCAATGAGCAGTTCTTC. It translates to CASTPGPEVLGNEQFF.

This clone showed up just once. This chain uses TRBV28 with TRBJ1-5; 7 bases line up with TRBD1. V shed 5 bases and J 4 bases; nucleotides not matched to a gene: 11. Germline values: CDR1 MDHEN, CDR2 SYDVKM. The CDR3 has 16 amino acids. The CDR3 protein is CASSVGKEGANQPQHF. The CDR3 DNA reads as TGTGCCAGCAGTGTGGGCAAGGAGGGGGCAAATCAGCCCCAGCATTTT.

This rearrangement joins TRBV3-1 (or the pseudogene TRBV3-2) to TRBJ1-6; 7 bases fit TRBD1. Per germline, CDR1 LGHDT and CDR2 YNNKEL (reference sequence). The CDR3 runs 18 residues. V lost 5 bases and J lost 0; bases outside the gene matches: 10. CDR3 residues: CASSLTGQQSSYNSPLHF. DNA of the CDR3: TGTGCCAGCAGCTTGACGGGACAGCAAAGCTCCTATAATTCACCCCTCCACTTT.

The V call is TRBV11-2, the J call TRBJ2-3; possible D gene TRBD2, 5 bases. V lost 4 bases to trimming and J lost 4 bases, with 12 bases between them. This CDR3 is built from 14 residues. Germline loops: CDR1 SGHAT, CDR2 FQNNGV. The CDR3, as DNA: TGTGCCAGCAGCTCCTTTGGGAGCGCAGATACGCAGTATTTT. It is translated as CASSSFGSADTQYF.

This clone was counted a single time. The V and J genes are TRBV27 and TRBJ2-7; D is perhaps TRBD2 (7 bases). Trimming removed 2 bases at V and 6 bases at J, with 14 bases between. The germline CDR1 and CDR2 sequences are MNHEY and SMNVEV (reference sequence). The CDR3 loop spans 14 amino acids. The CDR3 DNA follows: TGTGCCAGCAGTTTACGGGGGGCCGGGGGCGAGCAGTACTTC. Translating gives CASSLRGAGGEQYF.

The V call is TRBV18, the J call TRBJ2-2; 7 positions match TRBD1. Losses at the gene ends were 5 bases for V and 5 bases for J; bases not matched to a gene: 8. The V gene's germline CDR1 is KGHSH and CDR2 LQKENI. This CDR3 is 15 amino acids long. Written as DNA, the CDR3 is TGTGCCAGCTCAACAGACAGGGTACGAACCGGGGAGCTGTTTTTT. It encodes CASSTDRVRTGELFF. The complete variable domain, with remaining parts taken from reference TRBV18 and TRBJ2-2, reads NAGVMQNPRHLVRRRGQEARLRCSPMKGHSHVYWYRQLPEEGLKFMVYLQKENIIDESGMPKERFSAEFPKEGPSILRIQQVVRGDSAAYFCASSTDRVRTGELFFGEGSRLTVL.

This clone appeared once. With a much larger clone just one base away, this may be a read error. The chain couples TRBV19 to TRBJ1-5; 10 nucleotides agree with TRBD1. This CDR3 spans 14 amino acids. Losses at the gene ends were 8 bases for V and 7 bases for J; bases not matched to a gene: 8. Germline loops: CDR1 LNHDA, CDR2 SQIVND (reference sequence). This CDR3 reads CASPRQGALQPQHF. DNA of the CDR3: TGTGCCAGTCCACGACAGGGGGCCCTCCAGCCCCAGCATTTT.

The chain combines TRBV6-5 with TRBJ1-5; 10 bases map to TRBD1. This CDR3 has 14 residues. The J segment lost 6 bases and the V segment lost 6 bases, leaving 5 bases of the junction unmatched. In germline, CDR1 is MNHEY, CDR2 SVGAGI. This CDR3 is CASSWDRGGQPQHF. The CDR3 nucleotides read TGTGCCAGCAGCTGGGACAGGGGAGGTCAGCCCCAGCATTTT.

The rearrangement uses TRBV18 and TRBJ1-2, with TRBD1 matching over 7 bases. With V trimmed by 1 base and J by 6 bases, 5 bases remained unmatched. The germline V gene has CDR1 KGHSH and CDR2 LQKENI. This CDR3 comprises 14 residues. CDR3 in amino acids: CASSPLNRGDGYTF. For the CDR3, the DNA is TGTGCCAGCTCACCACTCAACAGGGGAGATGGCTACACCTTC.

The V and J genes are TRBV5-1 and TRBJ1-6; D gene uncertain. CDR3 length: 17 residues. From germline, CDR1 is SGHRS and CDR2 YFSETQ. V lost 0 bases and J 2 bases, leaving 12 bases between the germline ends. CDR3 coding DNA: TGCGCCAGCAGCTTGGGGGTGGGCCCGCCCTATAATTCACCCCTCCACTTT. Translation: CASSLGVGPPYNSPLHF. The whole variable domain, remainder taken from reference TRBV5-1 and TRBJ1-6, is KAGVTQTPRYLIKTRGQQVTLSCSPISGHRSVSWYQQTPGQGLQFLFEYFSETQRNKGNFPGRFSGRQFSNSRSEMNVSTLELGDSALYLCASSLGVGPPYNSPLHFGNGTRLTVT.

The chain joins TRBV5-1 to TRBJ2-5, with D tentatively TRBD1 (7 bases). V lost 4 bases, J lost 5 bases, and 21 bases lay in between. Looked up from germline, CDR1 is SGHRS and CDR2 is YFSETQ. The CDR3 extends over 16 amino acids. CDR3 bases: TGCGCCAGCAGCCGACTAGGGGGCGCAGGAGTCGAGACCCAGTACTTC. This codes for CASSRLGGAGVETQYF. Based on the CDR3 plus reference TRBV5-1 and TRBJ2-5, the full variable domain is KAGVTQTPRYLIKTRGQQVTLSCSPISGHRSVSWYQQTPGQGLQFLFEYFSETQRNKGNFPGRFSGRQFSNSRSEMNVSTLELGDSALYLCASSRLGGAGVETQYFGPGTRLLVL.

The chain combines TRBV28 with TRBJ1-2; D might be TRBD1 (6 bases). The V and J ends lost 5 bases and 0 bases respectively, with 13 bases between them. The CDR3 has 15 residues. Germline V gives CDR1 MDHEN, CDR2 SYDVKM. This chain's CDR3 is CASSPTGIPNYGYTF. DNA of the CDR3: TGTGCCAGCAGTCCTACAGGGATTCCTAACTATGGCTACACCTTC.

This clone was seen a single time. The chain's CDR3 is CASSRPGQAPGGDGYTF. DNA of the CDR3: TGTGCCAGCAGCAGACCGGGACAGGCGCCCGGTGGGGATGGCTACACCTTC. This chain links TRBV7-2 with TRBJ1-2, with TRBD1 matching over 8 bases. CDR3 size: 17 residues. From germline, CDR1 is SGHTA and CDR2 FQGNSA. Unmatched junction bases numbered 17, after V lost 5 bases and J lost 6 bases. Supplemented by reference TRBV7-2 and TRBJ1-2, the full variable domain reads GAGVSQSPSNKVTEKGKDVELRCDPISGHTALYWYRQSLGQGLEFLIYFQGNSAPDKSGLPSDRFSAERTGGSVSTLTIQRTQQEDSAVYLCASSRPGQAPGGDGYTFGSGTRLTVV.